This T cell receptor (beta chain) was documented in a study of regulatory T cells in long-lasting Graves disease. As for the study in general: More than 5 years of antithyroid drugs with positive TSH receptor antibodies defined persistent Graves' disease.

Time point indicated: persistent/refractory GD, antithyroid drugs over 5 years with positive TRAb. Preparation of the TCR library used RNA extracted from PBMCs. Notes on the study in general: When disease was persistent, TRBV28, TRBJ1-2 and TRBJ2-5 were the favored segments. Thyroid tissue went unstudied; only peripheral blood was examined. Persistent patients had a count of shared public clonotypes (approximately 2,800) that exceeded that of new patients (around 910).

Germline V lookup: CDR1 SQVTM, CDR2 ANQGSEA. V lost 8 bases and J 7 bases, leaving 15 bases between the germline ends. This CDR3 comprises 11 residues. This clonotype was observed a few times. The target antigen is unknown. CDR3 regions were amplified by Arm-PCR using iRepertoire HTBI primers to build TCR beta libraries. TCRdb fed the multiplex PCR reads into MiXCR, producing one record per CDR3 protein. The data contain around 500,000 distinct CDR3 sequences, 20% of them seen just once; the ten biggest clones take up less than 9%. The TCR sequence derives from a female donor with Graves disease. This chain connects TRBV29-1 to TRBJ2-7; D is unresolved. The sample in question was peripheral blood mononuclear cells (PBMCs), obtained when the disease was refractory, from a patient treated with antithyroid drugs. CDR3 sequence: CSLTLGREQYF. Written as DNA, the CDR3 is TGCAGCCTCACCCTCGGGCGTGAGCAGTACTTC.